This TCR beta chain was profiled in a study of T cells in narcolepsy. V lost 0 bases to trimming and J lost 10 bases, with 7 bases between them. The CDR3 spans 12 residues. In germline, CDR1 is LGHNA, CDR2 YNFKEQ. Generated by immunoSEQ multiplex PCR, the TCRdb table keeps only in-frame clones and is missing some. The sample holds some 33,000 clones, under 90% seen once. This clonotype was sampled from a human donor with narcolepsy. The sample was CD45RA- memory CD4+ T cells from PBMCs. This sequence joins TRBV4-2 and TRBJ2-1; D not resolved. The DNA for the CDR3 is TGTGCCAGCAGCCAAGAAGGAGCCGAGCAGTTCTTC. As protein: CASSQEGAEQFF.